Shown below are 18 T cell receptor beta chains from a single sample sequenced in a study of cytomegalovirus exposure and HLA in healthy donors. A multiplex PCR was run with 60 Vbeta primers and 13 Jbeta primers. Generated by immunoSEQ multiplex PCR, the TCRdb table keeps only in-frame clones and is missing some. The sample shows over 150,000 clones, approximately 80% of them seen only once. The sequenced sample was PBMCs. The receptors were gathered from a man aged 25 to 40 in good health and CMV-seronegative.

This CDR3 is CASSLKNRIWYDEQFF. The CDR3 DNA reads as TGTGCCAGCAGCCTGAAGAACAGGATTTGGTACGATGAGCAGTTCTTC. The rearrangement links TRBV11-2 to TRBJ2-1; the D gene is possibly TRBD1 (5 bases). V gave up 5 bases and J gave up 8 bases, with 22 bases separating them. The CDR3 runs 16 residues. Germline values: CDR1 SGHAT, CDR2 FQNNGV. Variable domain in full (rest from reference TRBV11-2 and TRBJ2-1): EAGVAQSPRYKIIEKRQSVAFWCNPISGHATLYWYQQILGQGPKLLIQFQNNGVVDDSQLPKDRFSAERLKGVDSTLKIQPAKLEDSAVYLCASSLKNRIWYDEQFFGPGTRLTVL.

This clone was seen a handful of times. CDR3 nucleotide sequence: TGTGCCAGCAGCTATTCGGGGGGAGTGAACACTGAAGCTTTCTTT. Its translation is CASSYSGGVNTEAFF. The V call is TRBV2, the J call TRBJ1-1, with D possibly being TRBD1 (5 bases). CDR3 length: 15 residues. The ends were cut back, 6 bases at V and 0 bases at J, with 14 bases in the middle. Germline V gene data show CDR1 as SNHLY and CDR2 as FYNNEI.

The genes are TRBV2 and TRBJ2-7, with TRBD1 identical over 11 bases. V lost 4 bases to trimming and J lost 5 bases; unmatched junction nucleotides: 7. The germline CDR1 and CDR2 sequences are SNHLY and FYNNEI. This CDR3 comprises 15 residues. The CDR3 protein is CASSAGQGAIHEQYF. DNA of the CDR3: TGTGCCAGCAGTGCCGGACAGGGGGCTATCCACGAGCAGTACTTC. Based on the CDR3 plus reference TRBV2 and TRBJ2-7, the full variable domain is EPEVTQTPSHQVTQMGQEVILRCVPISNHLYFYWYRQILGQKVEFLVSFYNNEISEKSEIFDDQFSVERPDGSNFTLKIRSTKLEDSAMYFCASSAGQGAIHEQYFGPGTRLTVT.

The gene calls are TRBV19 and TRBJ2-7; D may be TRBD1 (5 bases). Trimming took 5 bases from V and 3 from J, leaving 11 bases between them. Germline V CDR1 and CDR2: LNHDA, SQIVND (reference sequence). The CDR3 spans 13 residues. In nucleotides, the CDR3 is TGTGCCAGTAGTGAGGCAGGGATCTACGAGCAGTACTTC. This translates into CASSEAGIYEQYF.

This chain connects TRBV9 to TRBJ2-7, with D possibly TRBD1 on 6 matching bases. V lost 8 bases to trimming and J lost 6 bases, with 24 bases between them. Per the germline V gene, CDR1 is SGDLS and CDR2 is YYNGEE. The CDR3 is 15 residues long. The CDR3, as DNA: TGTGCCAGTGGCCCGGGACAAAGAAGGGGCGTCGAGCAGTACTTC. Protein product: CASGPGQRRGVEQYF. Using reference TRBV9 and TRBJ2-7 for the parts outside the CDR3, the full variable domain is DSGVTQTPKHLITATGQRVTLRCSPRSGDLSVYWYQQSLDQGLQFLIQYYNGEERAKGNILERFSAQQFPDLHSELNLSSLELGDSALYFCASGPGQRRGVEQYFGPGTRLTVT.

The gene calls are TRBV19 and TRBJ2-2; D remains ambiguous. Germline loops: CDR1 LNHDA, CDR2 SQIVND (reference sequence). The CDR3 length is 13 residues. Trimming stripped 5 bases from V and 0 bases from J, with 4 bases between. CDR3 nucleotide sequence: TGTGCCAGTAGTTCAACGAACACCGGGGAGCTGTTTTTT. This sequence encodes CASSSTNTGELFF.

This chain uses TRBV11-3 with TRBJ1-1, with a possible D match to TRBD1 (5 bases). The CDR3 consists of 13 residues. The V end lost 3 bases, the J end lost 7 bases, and 12 bases lay between the germline ends. The V gene's germline CDR1 is SGHNT and CDR2 YENEEA. This CDR3 is CASSFKGRDEAFF. The CDR3 nucleotides read TGTGCCAGCAGCTTCAAGGGGCGGGATGAAGCTTTCTTT.

This chain joins TRBV9 and TRBJ2-7, with D perhaps TRBD2 (6 bases). V lost 3 bases to trimming and J lost 2 bases, with 12 bases between them. The length of the CDR3 is 14 residues. Germline lookup yields CDR1 SGDLS and CDR2 YYNGEE. For the CDR3, the DNA is TGTGCCAGCAGCGCGGGAGTCTCCACCTACGAGCAGTACTTC. Protein sequence: CASSAGVSTYEQYF.

The table lists this clone with a count of one. The V gene is TRBV7-9, the J gene TRBJ2-5, with D possibly TRBD2 on 6 matching bases. This CDR3 has 15 amino acids. With 3 bases removed from V and 5 bases from J, the gap between germline ends came to 16 bases. Germline CDR1 is SEHNR and CDR2 is FQNEAQ (reference sequence). This chain's CDR3 is CASSFTKRAGETQYF. CDR3 nucleotides: TGTGCCAGCAGCTTTACCAAGCGGGCGGGGGAGACCCAGTACTTC.

This clone was recorded only once. The chain combines TRBV5-4 with TRBJ1-2, with D unclear. This CDR3 spans 13 amino acids. The V gene's germline CDR1 is SGHNT and CDR2 YYREEE (reference sequence). V was shortened by 0 bases and J by 8 bases, with 11 bases between the two germline ends. The CDR3 region has the DNA TGTGCCAGCAGCTTGGTCCTGGGGAGCGGCTACACCTTC. Amino acids: CASSLVLGSGYTF.

The chain links TRBV7-2 to TRBJ2-1; D possibly corresponds to TRBD2 (5 bases). The germline CDR1 and CDR2 sequences are SGHTA and FQGNSA. V lost 1 base to trimming and J lost 12 bases, with 7 bases between them. The CDR3 is 11 residues long. CDR3 residues: CASSLVGGQFF. In DNA, the CDR3 is TGTGCCAGCAGCTTAGTTGGAGGGCAGTTCTTC.

In regard to this clone: Other nucleotide sequences from this sample produce the same CDR3. The V gene is TRBV27, the J gene TRBJ2-1, with 9 bases aligning to TRBD1. The V gene's germline CDR1 is MNHEY and CDR2 SMNVEV (reference sequence). J gave up 4 bases and V 7 bases, and 5 bases lay outside the gene matches. The CDR3 runs to 14 residues. The CDR3 spells CASTRQGGYNEQFF. As DNA, the CDR3 is TGTGCCAGCACCAGACAGGGGGGGTACAATGAGCAGTTCTTC.

The V and J genes are TRBV11-2 and TRBJ2-5; 7 bases match TRBD1. Trimming at V came to 5 bases and at J to 1 base, leaving 4 bases not matched to a gene. The CDR3 is 14 amino acids. Germline CDR1 SGHAT, CDR2 FQNNGV. The CDR3 DNA reads as TGTGCCAGCAGCCGAGACAGGGCCCAAGAGACCCAGTACTTC. Its protein is CASSRDRAQETQYF.

This rearrangement joins TRBV27 to TRBJ2-4, with TRBD2 matching over 7 bases. The CDR3 loop spans 12 amino acids. V lost 8 bases to trimming and J lost 9 bases; unmatched junction nucleotides: 7. Germline CDR1 MNHEY, CDR2 SMNVEV (reference sequence). DNA for the CDR3: TGTGCCAGCGGGGACTACTCCGGCATTCAGTACTTC. Translating it yields CASGDYSGIQYF.

The chain couples TRBV28 to TRBJ1-4, with unresolved D. The CDR3 runs to 18 residues. Trimming stripped 3 bases from V and 4 bases from J, with 21 bases between. Germline lookup yields CDR1 MDHEN and CDR2 SYDVKM. This chain's CDR3 is CASSFQRVWQSLNEKLFF. The CDR3 region has the DNA TGTGCCAGCAGTTTTCAACGGGTCTGGCAGTCTCTTAATGAAAAACTGTTTTTT.

The V call is TRBV7-9, the J call TRBJ1-4; 11 nucleotides line up with TRBD1. CDR3 size: 19 residues. Germline V gene data show CDR1 as SEHNR and CDR2 as FQNEAQ (reference sequence). The V and J ends lost 1 base and 5 bases, in that order; junction bases with no gene match: 12. CDR3 region: CASSLGAGTGGNRNEKLFF. CDR3 bases: TGTGCCAGCAGCTTAGGGGCCGGGACAGGGGGTAACCGGAATGAAAAACTGTTTTTT.

The CDR3 region is CASSEAWGRAIEQYF. In DNA, the CDR3 is TGTGCCAGCAGTGAAGCATGGGGGAGGGCCATAGAGCAGTACTTC. V and J are TRBV6-1 and TRBJ2-7; the match to TRBD2 covers 7 bases. The V gene end was trimmed by 0 bases and the J gene end by 7 bases; junction bases not matched to a gene: 9. This CDR3 is built from 15 residues. Germline V lookup: CDR1 MNHNS, CDR2 SASEGT.

The chain joins TRBV28 to TRBJ2-2, with 10 bases fitting TRBD2. The germline gives CDR1 MDHEN, CDR2 SYDVKM. The CDR3 has 14 amino acids. Germline trimming cut 6 bases from V and 6 bases from J; bases unmatched to any gene: 4. The CDR3 coding sequence is TGTGCCAGCAGGCTAGCGGGAGACGCCGGGGAGCTGTTTTTT. It encodes CASRLAGDAGELFF.